These T cell receptor beta chains were read from a single sample in a study of graft-versus-host responses after intestinal transplantation. No antigen has been assigned to these receptors. Profiling relied on immunoSEQ multiplex PCR, and the TCRdb table lists in-frame clones only, not all of them. The sample carries 80,000 to 100,000 clones, around 92% recorded once. Specimen: unstimulated CD4+ T cells sorted from spleen or lymph node cells, collected before transplant. Every receptor here comes from a human donor who was the organ donor for an intestinal transplant. The CDR3 runs from the conserved cysteine through the conserved F or W. A D gene is named only where the DNA matches it firmly. Size values are once, few and many counts, or a class for expanded clones, and some rows have none.

CDR3nt	CDR3aa	d_gene	abundance	j_gene	v_gene
TGCAGCGTTGTCTCCTCTAGCGGGGAGAAGCTGGGCGAGCAGTACTTC	CSVVSSSGEKLGEQYF	TRBD2	-	TRBJ2-7	TRBV29-1
TGTGCCAGCAGCCGGGAGGGTACTAACTATGGCTACACCTTC	CASSREGTNYGYTF	-	once	TRBJ1-2	TRBV4-2
TGTGCCAGCAAACTTCACGCGGGGGGGGTAGGGTATTTT	CASKLHAGGVGYF	TRBD2	-	TRBJ2-3	TRBV6-4
TGCGCCAGCAGCCTGGGACAAGTCGATAATTCACCCCTCCACTTT	CASSLGQVDNSPLHF	-	-	TRBJ1-6	TRBV4-1
TGTGCCAGTAGGACAGGGTCCGGCTACACCTTC	CASRTGSGYTF	TRBD1	-	TRBJ1-2	TRBV19
TGTGCCTGGAGTGGGTTAGCGGGGGGGCAGCAGTTCTTC	CAWSGLAGGQQFF	TRBD2	-	TRBJ2-1	TRBV30
TGTGCCAGCAGCTTGGGGGACAGGGGGTACGAGCAGTACTTC	CASSLGDRGYEQYF	TRBD1	-	TRBJ2-7	TRBV5-4
TGCGCCAGCAGCTCCCTAGCGGTGCTCACAGATACGCAGTATTTT	CASSSLAVLTDTQYF	TRBD2	once	TRBJ2-3	TRBV5-1
TGTGCCAGCAGCTTGTTCAAGCTTTTCGGTGGCTACACCTTC	CASSLFKLFGGYTF	-	-	TRBJ1-2	TRBV5-6
TGTGCCAGCCCTCAGAACCGGGACAGGGGGCTGTACGAGCAGTACTTC	CASPQNRDRGLYEQYF	TRBD1	once	TRBJ2-7	TRBV6-4
TGTGCCAGCAGCCGAGACAGGGATAATGAAAAACTGTTTTTT	CASSRDRDNEKLFF	TRBD1	-	TRBJ1-4	TRBV6-5
TGTGCCAGCAGTCCGACAGGGGCCTTCAACGGCTACACCTTC	CASSPTGAFNGYTF	TRBD1	-	TRBJ1-2	TRBV28
TGTGCCAGCAGGTCCGGGACAGGGGGCGATGAGCAGTTCTTC	CASRSGTGGDEQFF	TRBD1	-	TRBJ2-1	TRBV2
TGTGCCAGCAGCGCGTACACAGATACGCAGTATTTT	CASSAYTDTQYF	-	-	TRBJ2-3	TRBV7-2
TGTGCCAGCAGCTTGGGGGCCCGGGGGGAGCTGTTTTTT	CASSLGARGELFF	-	-	TRBJ2-2	TRBV7-2
TGTGCCAGCAGCCCTCTGGGGGGGACTGAAGCTTTCTTT	CASSPLGGTEAFF	-	-	TRBJ1-1	TRBV5-4
TGTGCCAGCAGTTTATTGGGGCGGGGGGCCCCAGGGTCGAAAGAGACCCAGTACTTC	CASSLLGRGAPGSKETQYF	TRBD2	-	TRBJ2-5	TRBV28
TGTGCCAGCTCAGCCGGACAGGGGGAGGTTGATGGCTACACCTTC	CASSAGQGEVDGYTF	TRBD1	once	TRBJ1-2	TRBV18
TGCGCCAGCAGCCAGCAGCGGGGTGGGACAGATACGCAGTATTTT	CASSQQRGGTDTQYF	TRBD2	-	TRBJ2-3	TRBV4-1
TGTGCCAGCTCACCAGACTACCTTAGCACAGATACGCAGTATTTT	CASSPDYLSTDTQYF	-	-	TRBJ2-3	TRBV18
TGTGCCAGCAGCCCAGGGTTTCGGGCTAATGAAAAACTGTTTTTT	CASSPGFRANEKLFF	-	once	TRBJ1-4	TRBV5-8
TGTGCCAGCAGTTTAGCCAGGGGGAGATCAGATACGCAGTATTTT	CASSLARGRSDTQYF	TRBD1	few	TRBJ2-3	TRBV28
TGTGCCAGCACTCCGGGACTGGGGTTAAGAGAGACCCAGTACTTC	CASTPGLGLRETQYF	-	-	TRBJ2-5	TRBV6-5
TGTGCCAGCAGCCCACCAACCTACGAGCAGTACTTC	CASSPPTYEQYF	-	-	TRBJ2-7	TRBV7-2
TGTGCCAGCAGCTTATTCGTGGACAGGGGAAGAAACACCATATATTTT	CASSLFVDRGRNTIYF	TRBD1	-	TRBJ1-3	TRBV7-4
TGTGCCAGCAGCTTAGGGCTGAATGGTTACAATGAGCAGTTCTTC	CASSLGLNGYNEQFF	-	-	TRBJ2-1	TRBV7-3
TGTGCCAGTAGTATTTCGGCGGGACCTAACTATGGCTACACCTTC	CASSISAGPNYGYTF	-	-	TRBJ1-2	TRBV19
TGTGCCAGCAGCCCCCGCCAGGGCAACACTGAAGCTTTCTTT	CASSPRQGNTEAFF	-	-	TRBJ1-1	TRBV4-2
TGTGCCAGCAGCGACGCCGGGACTAATCCGTTGCACGAGCAGTACTTC	CASSDAGTNPLHEQYF	TRBD2	once	TRBJ2-7	TRBV7-2
TGCGCCAGCAGCCAAGATGGGCCCTCCTACGAGCAGTACTTC	CASSQDGPSYEQYF	-	-	TRBJ2-7	TRBV4-1
TGTGCCAGCAGTGGGGGACAGGGATCCTACGAGCAGTACTTC	CASSGGQGSYEQYF	TRBD1	-	TRBJ2-7	TRBV6-1
TGTGCCAGCAGTTCGAGCGTGAAGGGAAACACCATATATTTT	CASSSSVKGNTIYF	-	-	TRBJ1-3	TRBV11-1
TGCGCCAGCAGCCATCTTGTGAGGACTAGGTCCACAGATACGCAGTATTTT	CASSHLVRTRSTDTQYF	TRBD2	once	TRBJ2-3	TRBV4-1
TGTGCCAGCAGTGATTTGGGACAGGGAGGACACGAGCAGTACTTC	CASSDLGQGGHEQYF	TRBD1	-	TRBJ2-7	TRBV25-1